The 19 T cell receptor beta chains below all came from one sample that was sequenced in a study of sequential checkpoint blockade in melanoma. The treatment was: randomized to nivolumab then ipilimumab (arm A) or the reverse (arm B). TCRdb keeps only in-frame clones here, not all; method: immunoSEQ multiplex PCR. The sample lists 20,000 or so clones, around 78% occurring once. The sample in question was CD8+ T cells sorted from blood (inferred from file names), obtained from a patient given nivolumab and ipilimumab in sequence. Receptors were obtained from a human donor with melanoma.

J is TRBJ1-5 and V is TRBV7-2, with D unresolved. Germline CDR1 SGHTA, CDR2 FQGNSA. This CDR3 is 15 amino acids long. Trimming took off 3 bases at V and 0 bases at J, with 9 bases between the two ends. DNA for the CDR3: TGTGCCAGCAGCTTCTCGGGGTATAGCAATCAGCCCCAGCATTTT. Its protein is CASSFSGYSNQPQHF.

In the case of this clone: Within the sample, other DNA sequences also encode this same CDR3. The J gene is TRBJ2-2, the V gene TRBV9; possibly TRBD1 for D (5 bases). The CDR3 contains 13 residues. The germline CDR1 and CDR2 sequences are SGDLS and YYNGEE. V gave up 3 bases and J gave up 5 bases, with 8 bases separating them. CDR3 amino acids: CASSETGTGELFF. Here the CDR3 DNA reads TGTGCCAGCAGCGAAACAGGAACCGGGGAGCTGTTTTTT.

On this clone: The identical CDR3 is also encoded by other nucleotide sequences in the sample. The rearrangement links TRBV10-3 to TRBJ1-1, with TRBD1 as a possible D gene (5 bases). The CDR3 contains 15 residues. Per the germline V gene, CDR1 is ENHRY and CDR2 is SYGVKD. V was trimmed by 3 bases and J by 0 bases, leaving 11 bases between them. The CDR3 nucleotides read TGTGCCATCAGTGACAGGGAGGGAGTGAACACTGAAGCTTTCTTT. Translation: CAISDREGVNTEAFF.

V is TRBV15 and J is TRBJ1-4; D unclear. The V and J ends lost 7 bases and 7 bases respectively, with 13 bases between them. The CDR3 covers 13 residues. The germline V gene encodes CDR1 LNHNV and CDR2 YYDKDF (reference sequence). The CDR3 loop reads CATTGFAGEKLFF. The CDR3 DNA follows: TGTGCCACCACGGGATTCGCCGGTGAAAAACTGTTTTTT.

V is TRBV27 and J is TRBJ2-7; the D gene is possibly TRBD2 (5 bases). The CDR3 runs 14 residues. Germline V gene data show CDR1 as MNHEY and CDR2 as SMNVEV (reference sequence). Trimming took 2 bases from V and 2 from J, leaving 10 bases between them. CDR3 amino acids: CASSLAGRPYEQYF. The CDR3 DNA reads as TGTGCCAGCAGTTTAGCGGGCCGACCCTACGAGCAGTACTTC.

V is TRBV5-6 and J is TRBJ2-5; 7 nucleotides align to TRBD2. Germline V lookup: CDR1 SGHDT, CDR2 YYEEEE. The CDR3 length is 14 residues. J was trimmed by 4 bases and V by 4 bases; bases with no gene match: 7. This CDR3 is CASSLVGGVETQYF. The CDR3 region has the DNA TGTGCCAGCAGCCTCGTGGGAGGGGTAGAGACCCAGTACTTC.

CDR3 bases: TGTGCCAGCATTGCACAGGGAAGCAATCAGCCCCAGCATTTT. This encodes CASIAQGSNQPQHF. The chain joins TRBV6-6 to TRBJ1-5, with D possibly being TRBD1 (6 bases). Trimming cost V 7 bases and J 1 base, with 11 bases left between them. CDR3 size: 14 residues. Germline CDR1 reads MNHNY; CDR2 reads SVGAGI (reference sequence).

The V and J genes are TRBV6-4 and TRBJ2-2, with 7 positions matching TRBD1. The CDR3 totals 15 residues. The J segment lost 5 bases and the V segment lost 4 bases, leaving 7 bases of the junction unmatched. Germline assignment: CDR1 MRHNA and CDR2 SNTAGT. CDR3 sequence (DNA): TGTGCCAGCAGTGTCGAAGGGGGCTGGACCGGGGAGCTGTTTTTT. Translating gives CASSVEGGWTGELFF.

V and J are TRBV28 and TRBJ2-4; a possible D gene is TRBD1 (5 bases). CDR1 and CDR2 (germline): MDHEN, SYDVKM. The CDR3 loop spans 15 amino acids. Trimming pared 1 base from V and 7 bases from J, leaving 14 bases between. The CDR3 nucleotides are TGTGCCAGCAGTTTATCCCCAGGGCAGGGCAACATTCAGTACTTC. Protein: CASSLSPGQGNIQYF.

The chain's CDR3 is CASSITGTGFREQYF. Here the CDR3 DNA reads TGTGCCAGCAGCATAACCGGGACAGGATTTAGGGAGCAGTACTTC. The chain is built from TRBV5-6 and TRBJ2-7; 8 bases agree with TRBD1. Germline V gene data show CDR1 as SGHDT and CDR2 as YYEEEE. Trimming took 4 bases from V and 7 from J; bases not matched to a gene: 13. This CDR3 region has 15 residues.

The sample holds one count of this clone. This rearrangement joins TRBV11-2 to TRBJ1-3; possible D gene TRBD1, 6 bases. The V end lost 2 bases, the J end lost 2 bases, and 10 bases lay between the germline ends. Germline V gives CDR1 SGHAT, CDR2 FQNNGV. The CDR3 has 15 residues. The CDR3 bases are TGTGCCAGCAGCTTACAGGGGAGCGCTGGAAACACCATATATTTT. Its protein product is CASSLQGSAGNTIYF.

The rearrangement joins TRBV9 to TRBJ2-7, with D perhaps TRBD1 (7 bases). Per the germline V gene, CDR1 is SGDLS and CDR2 is YYNGEE. Deletions cut 7 bases from V and 2 bases from J, with 19 bases between. The CDR3 length is 15 residues. CDR3 residues: CASSPSQGGPYEQYF. As DNA, the CDR3 is TGTGCCAGCTCACCTTCCCAGGGGGGACCCTACGAGCAGTACTTC.

The rearrangement links TRBV7-9 to TRBJ2-1, with unresolved D. Germline V gene data show CDR1 as SEHNR and CDR2 as FQNEAQ (reference sequence). The V gene lost 1 base and the J gene lost 2 bases, with 15 bases spanning the gap. CDR3 size: 17 residues. CDR3 amino acids: CASSLEGALYTYNEQFF. CDR3 DNA: TGTGCCAGCAGCTTAGAAGGAGCCCTATATACCTACAATGAGCAGTTCTTC.

The chain recombines TRBV19 with TRBJ1-2, with 7 bases lining up with TRBD1. Per germline, CDR1 LNHDA and CDR2 SQIVND (reference sequence). V lost 5 bases to trimming and J lost 5 bases; unmatched junction nucleotides: 2. The CDR3 is made up of 12 amino acids. The CDR3 nucleotides read TGTGCCAGTAGTCCAGGGGGGTATGGCTACACCTTC. Translated: CASSPGGYGYTF. The variable domain in full, completed from reference TRBV19 and TRBJ1-2, reads DGGITQSPKYLFRKEGQNVTLSCEQNLNHDAMYWYRQDPGQGLRLIYYSQIVNDFQKGDIAEGYSVSREKKESFPLTVTSAQKNPTAFYLCASSPGGYGYTFGSGTRLTVV.

The chain has TRBV2 and TRBJ2-5; TRBD2 might be the D (6 bases). The CDR3 has 14 residues. The germline V gene has CDR1 SNHLY and CDR2 FYNNEI. V was pared by 4 bases and J by 4 bases, with 13 bases between. In nucleotides, the CDR3 is TGTGCCAGCAGTGTAACAGGAGGGGTAGAGACCCAGTACTTC. Translated: CASSVTGGVETQYF.

This chain uses TRBV6-1 with TRBJ2-7, with 8 nucleotides matching TRBD2. The CDR3 is 15 residues long. Germline V lookup: CDR1 MNHNS, CDR2 SASEGT. Trimming removed 5 bases from V and 0 bases from J; junction bases left unmatched: 6. The chain's CDR3 is CASSTREGHSYEQYF. The CDR3 DNA is TGTGCCAGCAGTACCCGGGAGGGGCACTCCTACGAGCAGTACTTC.

The V and J genes are TRBV9 and TRBJ2-3, with 8 bases identical to TRBD2. V was clipped by 6 bases and J by 4 bases; unmatched bases: 7. Germline CDR1 is SGDLS and CDR2 is YYNGEE. This CDR3 region has 14 residues. The CDR3 bases are TGTGCCAGCAACAGAGCGGGAGTCTCAGATACGCAGTATTTT. It yields the protein CASNRAGVSDTQYF.

The V gene is TRBV6-5, the J gene TRBJ2-3, with 8 bases matching TRBD2. Trimming cost V 1 base and J 4 bases; bases outside gene matches: 4. The CDR3 contains 15 residues. Germline V lookup: CDR1 MNHEY, CDR2 SVGAGI. The CDR3 sequence: CASSYWAGGSDTQYF. CDR3 DNA: TGTGCCAGCAGTTACTGGGCGGGGGGATCAGATACGCAGTATTTT.

V usage is TRBV9 and J usage is TRBJ1-4; 8 nucleotides agree with TRBD1. Germline V gene data show CDR1 as SGDLS and CDR2 as YYNGEE. This CDR3 region has 16 residues. Trimming at V came to 0 bases and at J to 4 bases, leaving 5 bases not matched to a gene. The DNA for the CDR3 is TGTGCCAGCAGCGTAGGAAGGACAGGGTTTAATGAAAAACTGTTTTTT. Residues: CASSVGRTGFNEKLFF.